This T cell receptor (beta chain) was recovered during a study of spatial heterogeneity in lung cancer. Study as a whole: Alpha-chain sequences were consistently detected less often than beta-chain sequences. Every unique TCR and UMI combination, on average, appeared more than ten times in raw reads. Findings and caveats of the study: Resection saw ubiquitous expanded tumor TCRs appear in blood more than follow-up did.

The time point: sample taken at primary tumor resection. No cells were sorted before sequencing. The whole RNA sequenced was extracted from tumor, nontumor lung or frozen PBMC. The donors comprised about 69 untreated early-stage non-small cell lung cancer patients. MiXCR was run by TCRdb on the 5' RACE reads, yielding one entry per CDR3 protein. The repertoire holds 45,000 or so distinct CDR3 sequences, with around 7.6% as singletons. In regard to this clonotype: Its antigen is unidentified.

The CDR3 runs 14 residues. Trimming took 5 bases from V and 4 from J, leaving 12 bases between them. CDR1 LNHDA and CDR2 SQIVND come from the germline V gene (reference sequence). The source was PBMCs, collected at surgery. The chain joins TRBV19 to TRBJ2-1, with a tentative D call TRBD2 (6 bases). The clonotype comes from a female donor with early-stage non-small cell lung cancer. The CDR3 loop is CASSPREKYNEQFF. The DNA for the CDR3 is TGTGCCAGTAGTCCCCGGGAGAAGTACAATGAGCAGTTCTTC.